Below are 16 T cell receptor beta chains sequenced from a single sample in a study of monozygotic twins with inflammatory bowel disease. TCRdb re-called the 5' RACE reads and shows each CDR3 protein once, DNA omitted. In total, the table holds about 170,000 distinct CDR3 sequences. Sequencing was carried out using blood. Source of these receptors: a human donor with ulcerative colitis or Crohn's disease, or a healthy co-twin of an affected twin (not recorded which).

The chain uses TRBV7-2 and TRBJ2-7; TCRdb's D call, TRBD1, is unchecked because there is no DNA. This CDR3 region has 17 residues. CDR1 SGHTA and CDR2 FQGNSA come from the germline V gene. The CDR3 protein is CASSYLSGTEWGYEQYF.

The chain uses TRBV5-1 and TRBJ2-5; the TCRdb D gene call, TRBD2, has no DNA to confirm it. Germline-derived CDR1 and CDR2 are SGHRS and YFSETQ. This CDR3 comprises 17 residues. The CDR3 spells CASSLIRLAETQETQYF.

The J gene is TRBJ2-1, the V gene TRBV4-2; TCRdb calls TRBD2, which cannot be checked without DNA. Germline V gene data show CDR1 as LGHNA and CDR2 as YNFKEQ. The CDR3 covers 17 residues. The CDR3 here is CASSSGLAGGAYNEQFF.

V gene TRBV12-3 or TRBV12-4 combines with J gene TRBJ1-5; with no DNA, the TCRdb D assignment of TRBD1 cannot be verified. CDR3 length equals 15 residues. CDR3 sequence reads: CASSSGTGVDQPQHF.

The chain links TRBV3-1 to TRBJ2-3; TCRdb picks TRBD1, but there is no DNA to check that call. CDR1 is LGHDT, CDR2 YNNKEL, per germline (reference sequence). There are 15 residues in the CDR3. CDR3 loop: CASSQEYRPADTQYF.

The CDR3: CASSDTMNTEAFF. The chain recombines TRBV19 with TRBJ1-1. Germline loops: CDR1 LNHDA, CDR2 SQIVND (reference sequence). CDR3 length equals 13 residues.

The chain joins TRBV5-1 to TRBJ1-6; the D gene TCRdb calls, TRBD1, cannot be checked with no DNA. From germline, CDR1 is SGHRS and CDR2 YFSETQ. The length of the CDR3 is 14 residues. The CDR3: CASSPGRGISPLHF.

This chain uses TRBV2 with TRBJ2-7; the D call of TRBD1 rests on TCRdb alone, since no DNA is present to check it. The CDR3 runs to 15 residues. CDR1 and CDR2 from the germline V gene are SNHLY and FYNNEI. CDR3 region: CASRAGTASSYEQYF.

The V gene is TRBV12-3 or TRBV12-4, the J gene TRBJ2-3; TCRdb proposes TRBD1, but this gene call is untestable without DNA. The CDR3 runs to 14 residues. CDR3 amino acids: CASKLGGRTDTQYF.

V and J are TRBV20-1 and TRBJ2-1; TCRdb's assignment of TRBD2 cannot be checked, as there is no DNA. This CDR3 has 15 amino acids. The germline V gene has CDR1 DFQATT and CDR2 SNEGSKA (reference sequence). CDR3 in amino acids: CSAPGNGQAGSEQFF.

The chain links TRBV6-1 to TRBJ2-6. CDR3 size: 19 residues. Germline V gene data show CDR1 as MNHNS and CDR2 as SASEGT. The chain's CDR3 is CASSPPIWDRASGANVLTF.

CDR3 sequence reads: CASRGQGPYEQYF. The J gene is TRBJ2-7, the V gene TRBV28; absent DNA, TCRdb's TRBD1 call cannot be checked. Germline V gene lookup returns CDR1 MDHEN and CDR2 SYDVKM. The CDR3 loop spans 13 amino acids. The variable domain in full, with the rest retrieved from reference TRBV28 and TRBJ2-7, is DVKVTQSSRYLVKRTGEKVFLECVQDMDHENMFWYRQDPGLGLRLIYFSYDVKMKEKGDIPEGYSVSREKKERFSLILESASTNQTSMYLCASRGQGPYEQYFGPGTRLTVT.

The V call is TRBV24-1, the J call TRBJ2-1; the TCRdb call, TRBD2, lacks DNA for checking. Germline V gene lookup returns CDR1 KGHDR and CDR2 SFDVKD. CDR3 length equals 15 residues. This CDR3 reads CATSDLRLAPNEQFF.

The chain has TRBV24-1 and TRBJ2-5; TCRdb outputs TRBD2, but without DNA this stays unchecked. The germline CDR1 and CDR2 sequences are KGHDR and SFDVKD. This CDR3 has 17 amino acids. The CDR3 reads CATSDPVQSSRQETQYF.

The chain has TRBV7-3 and TRBJ2-1. CDR3 length: 16 amino acids. Germline loops: CDR1 SGHTA, CDR2 FQGTGA. The chain's CDR3 is CASSLLRSRLFNEQFF. The full variable domain, completed using reference TRBV7-3 and TRBJ2-1, is GAGVSQTPSNKVTEKGKYVELRCDPISGHTALYWYRQSLGQGPEFLIYFQGTGAADDSGLPNDRFFAVRPEGSVSTLKIQRTERGDSAVYLCASSLLRSRLFNEQFFGPGTRLTVL.

The chain has TRBV5-1 and TRBJ2-1; checking the TCRdb D call of TRBD2 is not possible without DNA. In germline, CDR1 is SGHRS, CDR2 YFSETQ. The CDR3 extends over 16 amino acids. The CDR3 sequence: CASSMGTSGRAPEQFF.